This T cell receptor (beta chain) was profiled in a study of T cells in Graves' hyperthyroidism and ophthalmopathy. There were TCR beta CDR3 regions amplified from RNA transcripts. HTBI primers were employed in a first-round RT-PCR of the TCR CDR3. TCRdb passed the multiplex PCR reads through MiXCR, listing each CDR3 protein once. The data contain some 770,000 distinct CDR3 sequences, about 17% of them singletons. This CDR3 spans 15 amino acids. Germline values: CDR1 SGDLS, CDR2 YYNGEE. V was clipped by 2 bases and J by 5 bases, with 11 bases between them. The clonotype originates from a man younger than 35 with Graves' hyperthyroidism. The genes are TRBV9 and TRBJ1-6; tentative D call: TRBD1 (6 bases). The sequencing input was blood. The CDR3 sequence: CASSVGTLNNSPLHF. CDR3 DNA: TGTGCCAGCAGCGTGGGGACACTTAATAATTCACCCCTCCACTTT.